The present entry profiles one T cell receptor beta chain with its context. Full-length variable regions came from constant-region reverse primers plus semi-nested Nested Universal Primer A PCR. TCRdb passed the 5' RACE reads through MiXCR, listing each CDR3 protein once. Seen here are 40,000 to 65,000 distinct CDR3 sequences, around 26% observed once, and the top ten hold roughly 3%. The germline gives CDR1 SEHNR, CDR2 FQNEAQ (reference sequence). The CDR3 is 13 amino acids. Trimming shortened V by 4 bases and J by 3 bases, and 10 bases separated the two germline ends. The receptor comes from a female donor with breast cancer. The rearrangement links TRBV7-9 to TRBJ2-7; maybe TRBD2 (5 bases). Sequenced sample: tumor-infiltrating naive CD4+ T cells sorted from the breast tumor. The subset is: naive CD4+ T cells, CD4+CD45RA+CD25-. The CDR3 nucleotides read TGTGCCAGCAGCTCTATCCGGGACTACGAGCAGTACTTC. Translating gives CASSSIRDYEQYF.